This T cell receptor beta chain derives from a study of lymphopenia after photon versus proton radiotherapy. Study-wide findings and caveats: Post-nadir diversity loss with photons came from oligoclonal expansion, particularly CD8+ Temra cells. Under photons, naive T cells and diversity fell while effector/memory populations rose.

This CDR3 spans 13 amino acids. V was pared by 6 bases and J by 5 bases, with 6 bases of the junction left unmatched. CDR1 is SNHLY and CDR2 is FYNNEI in the germline V gene. This clone has only one observation. No antigen is known for it. The table came from immunoSEQ multiplex PCR; TCRdb's copy has only in-frame clones and leaves some out. The sample contains 40,000 to 55,000 clones, roughly 90% of which appear only once. The gene calls are TRBV2 and TRBJ2-7; 8 bases line up with TRBD1. Source: peripheral blood, taken from a patient treated with photon-based radiotherapy. The clonotype comes from a woman in her thirties or forties with cholangiocarcinoma. The CDR3 here is CASRGTGLNEQYF. For the CDR3, the DNA is TGTGCCAGCAGGGGGACAGGTCTAAACGAGCAGTACTTC.